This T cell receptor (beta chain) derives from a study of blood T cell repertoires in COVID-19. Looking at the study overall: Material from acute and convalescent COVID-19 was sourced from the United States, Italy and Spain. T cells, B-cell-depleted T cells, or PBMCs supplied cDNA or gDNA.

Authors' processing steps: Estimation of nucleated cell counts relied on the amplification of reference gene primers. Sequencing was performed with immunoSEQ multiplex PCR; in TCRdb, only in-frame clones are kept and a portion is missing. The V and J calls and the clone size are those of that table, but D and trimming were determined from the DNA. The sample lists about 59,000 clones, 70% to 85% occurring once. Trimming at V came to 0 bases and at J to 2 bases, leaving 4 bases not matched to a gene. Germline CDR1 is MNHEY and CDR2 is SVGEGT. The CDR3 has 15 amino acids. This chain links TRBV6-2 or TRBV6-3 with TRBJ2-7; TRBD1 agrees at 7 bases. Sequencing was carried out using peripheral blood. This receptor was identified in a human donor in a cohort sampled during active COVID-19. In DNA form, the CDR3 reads TGTGCCAGCAGTTACTCGACAGGGAGAACCTACGAGCAGTACTTC. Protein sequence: CASSYSTGRTYEQYF.